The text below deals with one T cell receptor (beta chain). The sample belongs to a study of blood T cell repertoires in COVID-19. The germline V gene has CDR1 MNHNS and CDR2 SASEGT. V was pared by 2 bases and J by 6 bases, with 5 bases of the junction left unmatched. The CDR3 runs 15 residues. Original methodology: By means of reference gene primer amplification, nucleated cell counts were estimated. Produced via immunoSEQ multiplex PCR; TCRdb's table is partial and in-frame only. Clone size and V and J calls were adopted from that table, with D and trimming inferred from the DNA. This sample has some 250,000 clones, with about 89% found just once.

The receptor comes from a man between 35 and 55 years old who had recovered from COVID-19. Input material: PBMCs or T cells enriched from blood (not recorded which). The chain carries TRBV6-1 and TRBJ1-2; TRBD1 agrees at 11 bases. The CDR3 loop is CASSELDRGLNGYTF. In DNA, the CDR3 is TGTGCCAGCAGTGAATTGGACAGGGGGCTTAATGGCTACACCTTC.